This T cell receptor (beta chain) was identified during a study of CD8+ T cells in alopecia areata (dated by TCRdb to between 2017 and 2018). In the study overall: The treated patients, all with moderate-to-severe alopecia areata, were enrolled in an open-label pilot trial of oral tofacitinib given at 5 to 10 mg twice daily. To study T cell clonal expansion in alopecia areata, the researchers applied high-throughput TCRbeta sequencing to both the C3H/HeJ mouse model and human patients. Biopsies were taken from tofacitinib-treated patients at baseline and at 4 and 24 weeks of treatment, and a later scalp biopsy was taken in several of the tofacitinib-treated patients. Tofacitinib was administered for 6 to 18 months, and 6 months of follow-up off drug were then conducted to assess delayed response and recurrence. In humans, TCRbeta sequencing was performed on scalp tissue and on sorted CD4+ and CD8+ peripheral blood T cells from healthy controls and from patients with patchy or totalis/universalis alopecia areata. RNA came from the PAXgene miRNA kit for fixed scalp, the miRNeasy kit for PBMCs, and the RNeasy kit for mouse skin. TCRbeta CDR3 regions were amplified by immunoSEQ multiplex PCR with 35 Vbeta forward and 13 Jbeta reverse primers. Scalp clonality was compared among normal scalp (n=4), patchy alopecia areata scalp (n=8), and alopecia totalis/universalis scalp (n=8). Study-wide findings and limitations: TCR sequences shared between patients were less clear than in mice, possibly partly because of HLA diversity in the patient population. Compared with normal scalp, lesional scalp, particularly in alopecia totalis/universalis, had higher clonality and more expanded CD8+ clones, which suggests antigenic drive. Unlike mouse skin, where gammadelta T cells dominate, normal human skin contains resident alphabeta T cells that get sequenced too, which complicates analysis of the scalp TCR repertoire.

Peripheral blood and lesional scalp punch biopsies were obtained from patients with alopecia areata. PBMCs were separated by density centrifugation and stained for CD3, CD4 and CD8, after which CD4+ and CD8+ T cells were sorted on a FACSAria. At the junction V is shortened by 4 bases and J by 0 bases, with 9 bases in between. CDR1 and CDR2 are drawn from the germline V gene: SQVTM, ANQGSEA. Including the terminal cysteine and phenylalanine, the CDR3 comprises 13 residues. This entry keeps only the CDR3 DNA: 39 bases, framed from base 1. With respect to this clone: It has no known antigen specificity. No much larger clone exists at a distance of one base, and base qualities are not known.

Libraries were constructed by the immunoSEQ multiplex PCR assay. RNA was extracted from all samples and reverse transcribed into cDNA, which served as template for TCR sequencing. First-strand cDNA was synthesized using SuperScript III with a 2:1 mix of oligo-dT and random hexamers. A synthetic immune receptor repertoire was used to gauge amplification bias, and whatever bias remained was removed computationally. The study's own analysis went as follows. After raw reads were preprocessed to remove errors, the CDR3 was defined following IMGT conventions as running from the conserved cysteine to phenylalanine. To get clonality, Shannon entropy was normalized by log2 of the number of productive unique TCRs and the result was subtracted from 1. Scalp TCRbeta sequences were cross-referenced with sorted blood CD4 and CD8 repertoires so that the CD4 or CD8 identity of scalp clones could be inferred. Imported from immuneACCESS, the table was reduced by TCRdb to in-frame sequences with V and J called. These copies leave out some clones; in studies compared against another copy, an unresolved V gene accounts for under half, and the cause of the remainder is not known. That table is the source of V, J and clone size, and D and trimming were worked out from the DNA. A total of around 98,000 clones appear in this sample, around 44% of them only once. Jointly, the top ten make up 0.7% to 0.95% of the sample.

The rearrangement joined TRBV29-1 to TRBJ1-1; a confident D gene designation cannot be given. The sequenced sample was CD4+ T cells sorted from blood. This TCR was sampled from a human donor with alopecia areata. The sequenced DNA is TGCAGCGTTGTTCGGTCCTTGAACACTGAAGCTTTCTTT. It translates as CSVVRSLNTEAFF. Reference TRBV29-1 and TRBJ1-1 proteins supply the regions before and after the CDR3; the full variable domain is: SAVISQKPSRDICQRGTSLTIQCQVDSQVTMMFWYRQQPGQSLTLIATANQGSEATYESGFVIDKFPISRPNLTFSTLTVSNMSPEDSSIYLCSVVRSLNTEAFFGQGTRLTVV.